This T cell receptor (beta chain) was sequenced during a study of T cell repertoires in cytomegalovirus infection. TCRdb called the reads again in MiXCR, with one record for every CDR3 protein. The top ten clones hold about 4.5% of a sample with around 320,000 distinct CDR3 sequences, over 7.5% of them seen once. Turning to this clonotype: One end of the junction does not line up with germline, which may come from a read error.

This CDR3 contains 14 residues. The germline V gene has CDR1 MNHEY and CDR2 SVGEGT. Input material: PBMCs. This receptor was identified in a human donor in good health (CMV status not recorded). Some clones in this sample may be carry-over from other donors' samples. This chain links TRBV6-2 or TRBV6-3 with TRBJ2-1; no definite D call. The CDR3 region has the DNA TGTGCCAGCAGTCACTCGAAATGGGGCAATGAGCAGTTCTTC. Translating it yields CASSHSKWGNEQFF.